The sequence of this TCR beta chain was determined in a study of radiotherapy plus CTLA-4 blockade in lung cancer (dated by TCRdb to the late 2010s). Study-level background: Among the enrolled patients, 15% to 20% had an objective response, and 25% to 40% reached disease control. On the study overall, not on this receptor specifically: After treatment with radiotherapy and ipilimumab, TCR clones that came from tumors expanded in the peripheral blood. Early dynamic changes in blood T cell clones, together with increased serum interferon-beta after radiation, were reported as the strongest predictors of response.

Worth noting for this clone: It lacks a known antigen. One base away there is no much larger clone; base qualities are not given.

The study evaluated CTLA-4 blockade (ipilimumab) given together with focal radiation therapy in patients who had chemo-refractory metastatic non-small-cell lung cancer. Library preparation used the immunoSEQ multiplex PCR assay. The immuneACCESS repertoire file appears here via TCRdb, limited to in-frame rearrangements. These files lack a portion of the clones; in checked studies, under half of the deficit traces to unresolved V genes, and the cause of the others is not known. The sample contains approximately 80,000 clones, 60% to 85% of them found a single time. Approximately 22% of the sample belongs to the ten largest clones. Including cysteine and phenylalanine, the CDR3 has 15 amino acids. CDR3 DNA only is kept here, 45 bases in frame from base 1. Taken from the germline V gene, the CDR1 and CDR2 loops are KGHSH and LQKENI. V is clipped by 2 bases and J by 3 bases, and the sequence between their germline boundaries is 10 bases long.

Sequenced here: peripheral blood, sampled from a patient treated with radiotherapy plus ipilimumab. Rearrangement joined TRBV18 to TRBJ2-2; too little of a D gene remains to name it. The receptor's source is a human donor with non-small cell lung cancer whose response to radiotherapy plus ipilimumab could not be evaluated. Some clones in this sample may be carry-over from other donors' samples. CDR3 sequence: CASSPFPQDTGELFF. The bases are TGTGCCAGCTCACCATTCCCGCAGGACACCGGGGAGCTGTTTTTT.